These 23 T cell receptor beta chains originate from one sample sequenced in a study of regulatory T cells in long-lasting Graves disease. Arm-PCR of CDR3 regions and iRepertoire HTBI primers were used to build TCR beta libraries. TCRdb processed the multiplex PCR reads anew with MiXCR; each CDR3 protein has one entry. The sample contains approximately 350,000 distinct CDR3 sequences, 12% of which appear only once. Time point given: newly diagnosed GD, antithyroid drugs for less than 3 months. PBMCs provided the RNA from which the TCR library was made. This same sample was also part of a study on T cells in Graves' hyperthyroidism and ophthalmopathy.

The source material was peripheral blood mononuclear cells (PBMCs), sampled at new diagnosis, from a patient treated with antithyroid drugs. The receptors come from a woman aged 18-30 years with Graves disease.

Ten or more counts support this clonotype. The chain uses TRBV2 and TRBJ2-1, with 9 bases fitting TRBD1. J gave up 4 bases and V 6 bases, and 7 bases lay outside the gene matches. The germline CDR1 and CDR2 sequences are SNHLY and FYNNEI. CDR3 length: 15 amino acids. The CDR3 nucleotides are TGTGCCAGCAGCCGGCCCGGGACAGGGTACAATGAGCAGTTCTTC. This sequence encodes CASSRPGTGYNEQFF.

In regard to this clonotype: Just one base apart from a much larger clone, this may be a read error. The chain couples TRBV6-2 or TRBV6-3 to TRBJ1-2; possibly TRBD1 for D (5 bases). The germline CDR1 and CDR2 sequences are MNHEY and SVGEGT. The CDR3 extends over 13 amino acids. CDR3 nucleotide sequence: TGTGCCAGCGGGGGGACCGGTAACTATGACTACACCTTC. Translating it yields CASGGTGNYDYTF.

As concerns this clonotype: This may arise from a read error, as a much more abundant clone is one base away. The rearrangement links TRBV12-3 or TRBV12-4 to TRBJ2-1; 7 positions match TRBD2. The CDR3 is made up of 16 amino acids. J gave up 0 bases and V 11 bases, and 13 bases lay outside the gene matches. CDR3 sequence reads: CARTMGGGSSYNEQFF. The CDR3 DNA is TGTGCCCGCACCATGGGGGGGGGAAGCTCCTACAATGAGCAGTTCTTC.

This clonotype was seen at least ten times. The chain carries TRBV7-9 and TRBJ1-2; 9 bases are a match to TRBD1. Looked up from germline, CDR1 is SEHNR and CDR2 is FQNEAQ (reference sequence). V dropped 0 bases and J dropped 5; count of bases not matched to a gene: 4. The CDR3 is 15 amino acids. CDR3: CASSLAQGALYGYTF. CDR3 nucleotides: TGTGCCAGCAGCTTAGCACAGGGGGCTTTATATGGCTACACCTTC. The full variable domain, in which reference TRBV7-9 and TRBJ1-2 provide the parts outside the CDR3, is DTGVSQNPRHKITKRGQNVTFRCDPISEHNRLYWYRQTLGQGPEFLTYFQNEAQLEKSRLLSDRFSAERPKGSFSTLEIQRTEQGDSAMYLCASSLAQGALYGYTFGSGTRLTVV.

In its sample, this clonotype was seen once. The chain has TRBV7-2 and TRBJ2-7, with 9 nucleotides matching TRBD2. The junction had 7 bases not matched to a gene; V was cut back by 4 bases and J by 6 bases. The CDR3 extends over 14 amino acids. CDR1 and CDR2 from the germline V gene are SGHTA and FQGNSA. In DNA form, the CDR3 reads TGTGCCAGCAGCTGGGGGGGTAGCGGGAGCGAGCAGTACTTC. The encoded protein is CASSWGGSGSEQYF.

The chain is built from TRBV6-6 and TRBJ1-2; the D is unclear. Germline CDR1 reads MNHNY; CDR2 reads SVGAGI (reference sequence). The V gene lost 0 bases and the J gene lost 4 bases, with 12 bases spanning the gap. This CDR3 spans 15 amino acids. In DNA form, the CDR3 reads TGTGCCAGCAGTTACTCGAGAATAGGAGCCTATGGCTACACCTTC. Translating it yields CASSYSRIGAYGYTF.

This chain links TRBV4-2 with TRBJ1-2, with 9 bases identical to TRBD1. V dropped 1 base and J dropped 5; count of bases not matched to a gene: 8. The CDR3 covers 16 residues. From germline, CDR1 is LGHNA and CDR2 YNFKEQ. The chain's CDR3 is CASSQVGTGFIYGYTF. Here the CDR3 DNA reads TGTGCCAGCAGCCAAGTTGGGACAGGGTTTATATATGGCTACACCTTC.

Many counts were recorded for this clonotype. V is TRBV7-9 and J is TRBJ1-3, with D tentatively TRBD1 (5 bases). The germline V and J ends were trimmed by 0 bases and 3 bases, with 9 bases remaining between them. CDR1 and CDR2 (germline): SEHNR, FQNEAQ (reference sequence). This CDR3 spans 15 amino acids. Written as DNA, the CDR3 is TGTGCCAGCAGCTTAGCGTTAGGGGATGGAAACACCATATATTTT. Translating it yields CASSLALGDGNTIYF.

A word on this clonotype: With a much larger clone just one base away, this may be a read error. The V gene is TRBV6-5, the J gene TRBJ2-1; TRBD1 might be the D (5 bases). The germline CDR1 and CDR2 sequences are MNHEY and SVGAGI. The germline V and J ends were trimmed by 1 base and 0 bases, with 13 bases remaining between them. CDR3 length: 17 residues. The chain's CDR3 is CASSYFKGMSSYNEQFF. The CDR3, as DNA: TGTGCCAGCAGTTACTTTAAGGGGATGAGCTCCTACAATGAGCAGTTCTTC.

The sample holds a few counts of this clonotype. The V gene is TRBV29-1, the J gene TRBJ1-4, with 9 bases lining up with TRBD1. Germline V gene sequence: CDR1 SQVTM, CDR2 ANQGSEA. CDR3 size: 13 residues. J gave up 6 bases and V 7 bases, and 6 bases lay outside the gene matches. CDR3 coding DNA: TGCAGCGCCAGGGACAGGGAGGATGAAAAACTGTTTTTT. It codes for CSARDREDEKLFF.

In its sample, this clonotype was seen many times. CDR3 sequence: CASRSWTQSTDTQYF. CDR3 coding DNA: TGCGCCAGCAGGTCTTGGACTCAAAGCACAGATACGCAGTATTTT. The chain uses TRBV5-1 and TRBJ2-3, with a weak D call TRBD2 (5 bases). The V end lost 5 bases, the J end lost 0 bases, and 13 bases lay between the germline ends. CDR1 and CDR2 from the germline V gene are SGHRS and YFSETQ. The CDR3 totals 15 residues.

The chain recombines TRBV10-3 with TRBJ2-1; 13 positions match TRBD2. Unmatched junction bases numbered 16, after V lost 8 bases and J lost 6 bases. CDR3 length: 18 residues. The germline V gene encodes CDR1 ENHRY and CDR2 SYGVKD. DNA for the CDR3: TGTGCCATCGCGAAAACTAGCGGGGGGGCCAGCTCCCTCAATGAGCAGTTCTTC. Its protein product is CAIAKTSGGASSLNEQFF.

This clonotype appeared many times. V gene TRBV18 combines with J gene TRBJ1-3; D not resolved. CDR3 length equals 16 residues. V lost 6 bases, J lost 0 bases, and 15 bases lay in between. Germline V gene data show CDR1 as KGHSH and CDR2 as LQKENI. CDR3 coding DNA: TGTGCCAGCTCTCCCGACCGTACCGGCTCTGGAAACACCATATATTTT. Its protein is CASSPDRTGSGNTIYF. Filled out from reference TRBV18 and TRBJ1-3, the complete variable domain reads NAGVMQNPRHLVRRRGQEARLRCSPMKGHSHVYWYRQLPEEGLKFMVYLQKENIIDESGMPKERFSAEFPKEGPSILRIQQVVRGDSAAYFCASSPDRTGSGNTIYFGEGSWLTVV.

This clonotype was seen many times. J is TRBJ1-1 and V is TRBV7-9, with D maybe TRBD1 (6 bases). The CDR3 is made up of 14 amino acids. CDR1 and CDR2 from the germline V gene are SEHNR and FQNEAQ (reference sequence). V lost 0 bases and J lost 1, with 6 bases in between. The CDR3 protein is CASSLADRNTEAFF. The CDR3 nucleotides read TGTGCCAGCAGCTTAGCGGACAGGAACACTGAAGCTTTCTTT.

This clonotype was observed many times. The rearrangement joins TRBV30 to TRBJ1-5; D gene ambiguous. Germline CDR1 reads GTSNPN; CDR2 reads SVGIG (reference sequence). This CDR3 has 13 amino acids. V was cut by 3 bases and J by 4 bases, with 10 bases left in between. CDR3 bases: TGTGCCTGGAGCGAGACATCAAATCAGCCCCAGCATTTT. Its translation: CAWSETSNQPQHF. The full variable domain, in which reference TRBV30 and TRBJ1-5 provide the parts outside the CDR3, is SQTIHQWPATLVQPVGSPLSLECTVEGTSNPNLYWYRQAAGRGLQLLFYSVGIGQISSEVPQNLSASRPQDRQFILSSKKLLLSDSGFYLCAWSETSNQPQHFGDGTRLSIL.

The CDR3 here is CSPQGANEKLFF. Here the CDR3 DNA reads TGCAGTCCACAGGGCGCCAATGAAAAACTGTTTTTT. The rearrangement links TRBV20-1 to TRBJ1-4; tentatively, D is TRBD1 (6 bases). CDR1 is DFQATT, CDR2 SNEGSKA, per germline (reference sequence). The CDR3 sequence is 12 residues long. Between the trimmed V and J ends, which lost 8 bases and 5 bases, there was a span of 12 bases.

This clonotype was observed a handful of times. The genes are TRBV10-3 and TRBJ2-1; weak D call: TRBD2 (6 bases). This CDR3 has 13 amino acids. The germline CDR1 and CDR2 sequences are ENHRY and SYGVKD. Trimming shortened V by 4 bases and J by 10 bases, and 14 bases separated the two germline ends. The CDR3 DNA reads TGTGCCATCAGTGGTGGAGGGGTGTTAGAGCAGTTCTTC. Translating gives CAISGGGVLEQFF.

At least ten counts were recorded for this clonotype. The rearrangement uses TRBV27 and TRBJ1-3, with a tentative D call TRBD1 (5 bases). Trimming shortened V by 4 bases and J by 0 bases, and 16 bases separated the two germline ends. There are 17 residues in the CDR3. CDR1 MNHEY and CDR2 SMNVEV come from the germline V gene (reference sequence). CDR3 DNA sequence: TGTGCCAGCAGTTCGGGGGACGGGCCCCACTCTGGAAACACCATATATTTT. It is translated as CASSSGDGPHSGNTIYF.

The chain joins TRBV20-1 to TRBJ2-5; D unresolved. V lost 1 base, J lost 5 bases, and 14 bases lay in between. Germline V gene lookup returns CDR1 DFQATT and CDR2 SNEGSKA (reference sequence). The CDR3 has 14 residues. The CDR3 sequence: CSARASDFMETQYF. DNA for the CDR3: TGCAGTGCTAGAGCTTCCGACTTTATGGAGACCCAGTACTTC.

This clonotype was counted ten times or more. The chain carries TRBV12-5 and TRBJ2-5; 7 nucleotides agree with TRBD2. The V segment lost 0 bases and the J segment 2 bases; nucleotides outside the gene matches: 6. This CDR3 is built from 16 residues. Germline lookup yields CDR1 LGHNT and CDR2 FRNRAP. Here the CDR3 reads CASGLVRRTRQETQYF. In nucleotides, the CDR3 is TGTGCTAGTGGTTTGGTACGAAGGACTAGACAAGAGACCCAGTACTTC.

At least ten counts were recorded for this clonotype. DNA of the CDR3: TGCGCCAGCAGTTCCTCTAGGAGTTACAACAATGAGCAGTTCTTC. Translating it yields CASSSSRSYNNEQFF. The chain combines TRBV10-1 with TRBJ2-1; D ambiguous. The V end was cut by 5 bases, the J end by 5 bases, with 16 bases between. The CDR3 spans 15 residues. Germline V lookup: CDR1 WNHNN, CDR2 SYGVQD (reference sequence).

The CDR3 is CASSQGTNGLLDTQYF. CDR3 in DNA: TGCGCCAGCTCTCAAGGGACCAATGGGTTGCTAGATACGCAGTATTTT. This chain joins TRBV5-1 and TRBJ2-3; D assignment may be TRBD1 or TRBD2 (5 bases each). This CDR3 spans 16 amino acids. Germline CDR1 reads SGHRS; CDR2 reads YFSETQ. V was pared by 7 bases and J by 5 bases, with 23 bases between.

This clonotype was observed many times. The chain joins TRBV7-8 to TRBJ1-2; 11 nucleotides agree with TRBD1. V shed 5 bases, J shed 6 bases, and the junction held 11 bases outside the gene matches. This CDR3 spans 16 amino acids. Germline values: CDR1 SGHVS, CDR2 FQNEAQ. CDR3 sequence: CASSLAPGQGVDGYTF. In DNA, the CDR3 is TGTGCCAGCAGCCTGGCCCCGGGACAGGGGGTTGATGGCTACACCTTC.